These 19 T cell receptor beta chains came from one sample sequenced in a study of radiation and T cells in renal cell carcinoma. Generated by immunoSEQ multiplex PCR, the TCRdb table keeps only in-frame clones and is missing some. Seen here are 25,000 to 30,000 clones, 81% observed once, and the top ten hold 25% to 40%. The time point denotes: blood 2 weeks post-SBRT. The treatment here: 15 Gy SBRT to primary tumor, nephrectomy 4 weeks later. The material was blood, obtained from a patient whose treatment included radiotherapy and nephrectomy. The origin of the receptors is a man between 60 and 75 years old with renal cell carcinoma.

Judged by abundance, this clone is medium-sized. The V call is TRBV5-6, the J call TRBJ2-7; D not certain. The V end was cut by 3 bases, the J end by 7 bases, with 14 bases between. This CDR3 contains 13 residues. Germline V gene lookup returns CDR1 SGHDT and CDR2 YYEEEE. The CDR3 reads CASSYQQWAEQYF. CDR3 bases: TGTGCCAGCAGCTACCAGCAGTGGGCTGAGCAGTACTTC.

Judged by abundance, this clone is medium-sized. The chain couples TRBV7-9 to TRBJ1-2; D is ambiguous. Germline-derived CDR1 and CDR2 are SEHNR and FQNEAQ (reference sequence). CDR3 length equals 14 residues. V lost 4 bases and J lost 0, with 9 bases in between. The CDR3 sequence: CASSSGAANYGYTF. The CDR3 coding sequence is TGTGCCAGCAGCTCGGGAGCAGCTAACTATGGCTACACCTTC.

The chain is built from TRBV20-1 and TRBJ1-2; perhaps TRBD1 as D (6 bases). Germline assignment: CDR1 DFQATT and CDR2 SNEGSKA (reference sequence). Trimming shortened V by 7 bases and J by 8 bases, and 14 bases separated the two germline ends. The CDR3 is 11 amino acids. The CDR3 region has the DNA TGCAGTGGGTCGAGGGGGGAAGGCTACACCTTC. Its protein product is CSGSRGEGYTF.

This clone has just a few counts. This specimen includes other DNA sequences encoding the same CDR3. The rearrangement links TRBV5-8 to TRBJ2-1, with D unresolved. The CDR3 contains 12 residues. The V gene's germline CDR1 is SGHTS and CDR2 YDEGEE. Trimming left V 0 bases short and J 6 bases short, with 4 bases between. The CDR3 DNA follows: TGTGCCAGCAGCTTGGGAGGCAATGAGCAGTTCTTC. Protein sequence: CASSLGGNEQFF. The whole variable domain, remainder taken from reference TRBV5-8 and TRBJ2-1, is EAGVTQSPTHLIKTRGQQATLRCSPISGHTSVYWYQQALGLGLQFLLWYDEGEERNRGNFPPRFSGRQFPNYSSELNVNALELEDSALYLCASSLGGNEQFFGPGTRLTVL.

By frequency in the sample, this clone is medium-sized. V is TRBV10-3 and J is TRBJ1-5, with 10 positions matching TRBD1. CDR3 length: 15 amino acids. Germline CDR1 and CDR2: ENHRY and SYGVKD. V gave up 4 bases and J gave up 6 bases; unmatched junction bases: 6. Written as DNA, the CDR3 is TGTGCCATCAGTGTGACAGGGGGCTTAGGTCAGCCCCAGCATTTT. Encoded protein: CAISVTGGLGQPQHF.

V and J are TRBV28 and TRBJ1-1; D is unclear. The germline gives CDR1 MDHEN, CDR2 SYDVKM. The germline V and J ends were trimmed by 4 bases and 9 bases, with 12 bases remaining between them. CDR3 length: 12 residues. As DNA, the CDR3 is TGTGCCAGCAGTTCTGGAACGGCAAAAGCTTTCTTT. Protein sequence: CASSSGTAKAFF. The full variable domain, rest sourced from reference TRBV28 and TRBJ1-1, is DVKVTQSSRYLVKRTGEKVFLECVQDMDHENMFWYRQDPGLGLRLIYFSYDVKMKEKGDIPEGYSVSREKKERFSLILESASTNQTSMYLCASSSGTAKAFFGQGTRLTVV.

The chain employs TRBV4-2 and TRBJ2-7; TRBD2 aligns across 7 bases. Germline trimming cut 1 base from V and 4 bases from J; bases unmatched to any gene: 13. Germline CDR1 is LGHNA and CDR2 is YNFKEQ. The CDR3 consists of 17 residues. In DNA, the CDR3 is TGTGCCAGCAGCCAAGCCAGACCAGGGAGGGAGAATTACGAGCAGTACTTC. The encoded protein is CASSQARPGRENYEQYF.

CDR3 bases: TGCGCCAGCAGCGTAATCCAGGGTAACTATGGCTACACCTTC. Its protein is CASSVIQGNYGYTF. The rearrangement joins TRBV5-1 to TRBJ1-2; weak D call: TRBD1 (5 bases). Per germline, CDR1 SGHRS and CDR2 YFSETQ. V shed 4 bases and J shed 1 base, with 11 bases lying between them. The CDR3 is 14 residues long.

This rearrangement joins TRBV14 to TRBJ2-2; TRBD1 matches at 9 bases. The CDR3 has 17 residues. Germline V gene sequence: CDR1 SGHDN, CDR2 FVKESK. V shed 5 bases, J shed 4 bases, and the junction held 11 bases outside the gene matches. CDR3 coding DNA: TGTGCCAGCAGCAAGTTCCGGGACAGGGAAAGCACCGGGGAGCTGTTTTTT. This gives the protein CASSKFRDRESTGELFF.

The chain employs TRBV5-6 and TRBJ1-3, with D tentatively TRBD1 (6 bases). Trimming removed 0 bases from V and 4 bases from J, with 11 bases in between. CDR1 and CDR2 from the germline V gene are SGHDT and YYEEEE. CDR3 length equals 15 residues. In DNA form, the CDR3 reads TGTGCCAGCAGCTTGGGGGCAGGGGCCGGAAACACCATATATTTT. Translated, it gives CASSLGAGAGNTIYF.

This CDR3 is CASSVQDGANVLTF. Written as DNA, the CDR3 is TGTGCCAGCAGTGTTCAAGATGGGGCCAACGTCCTGACTTTC. The genes are TRBV2 and TRBJ2-6; D not certain. The V end lost 4 bases, the J end lost 3 bases, and 7 bases lay between the germline ends. This CDR3 is built from 14 residues. Germline V gene data show CDR1 as SNHLY and CDR2 as FYNNEI. Drawing the rest from reference TRBV2 and TRBJ2-6, the complete variable domain is EPEVTQTPSHQVTQMGQEVILRCVPISNHLYFYWYRQILGQKVEFLVSFYNNEISEKSEIFDDQFSVERPDGSNFTLKIRSTKLEDSAMYFCASSVQDGANVLTFGAGSRLTVL.

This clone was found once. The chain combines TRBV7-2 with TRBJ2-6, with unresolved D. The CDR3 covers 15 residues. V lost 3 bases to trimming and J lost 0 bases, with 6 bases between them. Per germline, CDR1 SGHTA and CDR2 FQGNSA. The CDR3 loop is CASSFGFSGANVLTF. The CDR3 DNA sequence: TGTGCCAGCAGCTTCGGATTCTCTGGGGCCAACGTCCTGACTTTC.

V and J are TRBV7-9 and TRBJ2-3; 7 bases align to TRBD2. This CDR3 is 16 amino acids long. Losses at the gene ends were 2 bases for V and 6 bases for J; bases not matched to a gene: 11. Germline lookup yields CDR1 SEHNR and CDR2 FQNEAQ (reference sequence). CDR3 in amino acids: CASSLFGAGVTDTQYF. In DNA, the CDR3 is TGTGCCAGCAGCTTATTTGGTGCGGGAGTAACTGATACGCAGTATTTT.

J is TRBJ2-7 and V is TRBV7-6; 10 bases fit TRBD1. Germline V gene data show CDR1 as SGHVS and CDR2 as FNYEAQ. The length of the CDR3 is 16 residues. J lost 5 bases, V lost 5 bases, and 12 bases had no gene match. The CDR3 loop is CASSPEWGGQGHEQYF. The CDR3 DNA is TGTGCCAGCAGCCCCGAGTGGGGGGGACAGGGGCACGAGCAGTACTTC.

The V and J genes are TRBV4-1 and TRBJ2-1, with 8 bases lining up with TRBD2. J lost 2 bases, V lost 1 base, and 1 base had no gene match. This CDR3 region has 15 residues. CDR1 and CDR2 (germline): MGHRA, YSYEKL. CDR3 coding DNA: TGCGCCAGCAGCCAAGCGGGAGGGGCCTACAATGAGCAGTTCTTC. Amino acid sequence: CASSQAGGAYNEQFF.

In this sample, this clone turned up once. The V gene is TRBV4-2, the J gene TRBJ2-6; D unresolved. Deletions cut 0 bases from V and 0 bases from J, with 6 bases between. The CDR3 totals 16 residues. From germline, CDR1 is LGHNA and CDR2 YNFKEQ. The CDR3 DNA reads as TGTGCCAGCAGCCAAGATCCCAACTCTGGGGCCAACGTCCTGACTTTC. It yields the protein CASSQDPNSGANVLTF.

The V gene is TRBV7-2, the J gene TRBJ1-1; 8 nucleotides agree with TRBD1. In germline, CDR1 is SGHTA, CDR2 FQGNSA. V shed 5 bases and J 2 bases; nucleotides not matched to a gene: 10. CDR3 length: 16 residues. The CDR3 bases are TGTGCCAGCAGCCCTCGGACAGGGACATTAAACACTGAAGCTTTCTTT. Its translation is CASSPRTGTLNTEAFF.

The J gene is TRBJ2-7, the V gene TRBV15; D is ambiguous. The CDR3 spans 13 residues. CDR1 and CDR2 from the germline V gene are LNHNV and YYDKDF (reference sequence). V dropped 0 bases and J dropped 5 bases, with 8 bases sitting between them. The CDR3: CATSRENYHEQYF. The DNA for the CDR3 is TGTGCCACCAGCAGAGAGAATTACCACGAGCAGTACTTC.

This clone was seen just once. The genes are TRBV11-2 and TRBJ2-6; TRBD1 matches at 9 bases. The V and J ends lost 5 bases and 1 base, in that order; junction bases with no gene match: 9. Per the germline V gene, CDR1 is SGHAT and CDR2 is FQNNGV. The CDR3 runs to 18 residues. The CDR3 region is CASSPWGQGPSGANVLTF. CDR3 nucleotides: TGTGCCAGCAGCCCGTGGGGACAGGGTCCTTCTGGGGCCAACGTCCTGACTTTC.